This entry is about one T cell receptor (beta chain). V shed 5 bases and J shed 5 bases, with 16 bases lying between them. The germline gives CDR1 MDHEN, CDR2 SYDVKM. This CDR3 spans 14 amino acids. The sample comes from a study of blood T cell repertoires in COVID-19. Participants had their cohort set by participant-reported clinical history. TCRdb keeps only in-frame clones here, not all; method: immunoSEQ multiplex PCR. The sample lists 150,000 or so clones, roughly 88% seen once, with approximately 1.2% in the top ten. The chain employs TRBV28 and TRBJ2-7; D perhaps matches TRBD1 (5 bases). The sequencing input was PBMCs or T cells enriched from blood (not recorded which). The receptor's source is a woman in her twenties or thirties with acute COVID-19. The CDR3 loop is CASSHRLLVHEQYF. As DNA, the CDR3 is TGTGCCAGCAGTCACAGGTTATTGGTCCACGAGCAGTACTTC.